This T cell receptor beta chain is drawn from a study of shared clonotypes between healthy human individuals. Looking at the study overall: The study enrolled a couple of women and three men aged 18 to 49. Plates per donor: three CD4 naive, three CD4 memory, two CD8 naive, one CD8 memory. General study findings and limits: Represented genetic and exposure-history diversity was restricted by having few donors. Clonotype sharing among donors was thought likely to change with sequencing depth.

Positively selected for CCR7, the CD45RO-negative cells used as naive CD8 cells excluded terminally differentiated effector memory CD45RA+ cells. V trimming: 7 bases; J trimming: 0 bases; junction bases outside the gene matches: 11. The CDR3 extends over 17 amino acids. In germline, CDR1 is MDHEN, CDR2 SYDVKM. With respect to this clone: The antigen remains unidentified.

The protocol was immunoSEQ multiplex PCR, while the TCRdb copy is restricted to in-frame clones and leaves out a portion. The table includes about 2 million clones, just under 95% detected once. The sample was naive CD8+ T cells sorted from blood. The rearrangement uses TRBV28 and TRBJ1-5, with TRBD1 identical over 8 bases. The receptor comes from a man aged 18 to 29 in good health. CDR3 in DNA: TGTGCCAGCAATCGTCTCCGGGACAGGCTTAGCAATCAGCCCCAGCATTTT. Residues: CASNRLRDRLSNQPQHF.